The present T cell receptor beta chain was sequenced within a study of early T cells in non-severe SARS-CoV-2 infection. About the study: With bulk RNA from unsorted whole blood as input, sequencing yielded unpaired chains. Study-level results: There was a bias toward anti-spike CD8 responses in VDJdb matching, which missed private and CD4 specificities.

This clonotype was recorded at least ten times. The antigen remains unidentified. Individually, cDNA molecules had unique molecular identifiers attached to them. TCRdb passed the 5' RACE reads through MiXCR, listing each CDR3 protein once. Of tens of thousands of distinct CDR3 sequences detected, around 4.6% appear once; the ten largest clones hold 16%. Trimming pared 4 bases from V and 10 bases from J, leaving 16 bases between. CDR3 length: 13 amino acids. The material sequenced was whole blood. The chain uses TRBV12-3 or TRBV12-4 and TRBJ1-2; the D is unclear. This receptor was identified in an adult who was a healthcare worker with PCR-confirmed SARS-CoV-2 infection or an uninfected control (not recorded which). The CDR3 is CASSSLTGGAYTF. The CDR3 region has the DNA TGTGCCAGCAGTTCTCTGACCGGAGGCGCCTACACCTTC.